This section outlines one TCR beta chain sequence together with its context. Its antigen remains unidentified. Base-call qualities are not available, and no considerably larger clone is one nucleotide away. This entry is derived from a study of blood T cell repertoires in COVID-19 (dated by TCRdb to 2019 to 2021). Regarding the complete study: The collaborator samples originated in the United States, Italy and Spain and spanned the acute and convalescent phases of COVID-19. HLA class I and class II types, where available, came from metadata supplied by the sample provider rather than from assay-based typing. Samples were obtained from the ongoing ImmuneRACE study (first 160 participants) and from 1,254 subjects provided by 6 global collaborators. Nearly every sample came with metadata listing a de-identified subject ID, COVID-19 status, age in years and sex. The prospective study material was composed of cDNA or gDNA derived from T cells, B-cell-depleted T cells, or PBMCs. The dataset comprised deeply sampled blood TCRbeta repertoires from subjects exposed to, actively infected with, or recovered from COVID-19. The repertoires were released in a freely available public database intended as a resource for research on the immune response to SARS-CoV-2.

One collaborating source in Seattle enrolled patients during active infection and followed them longitudinally through the course of disease. Collaborating institutions collected whole blood in K2EDTA tubes following their own protocols. Collaborator samples were shipped for TCRbeta analysis as frozen whole blood, isolated PBMCs, or DNA extracted from either sample type. Here is what the overall study found, with its caveats: How much clinical and demographic metadata was included differed by source and by participant, and the metadata was provided uncurated.

Its CDR3 holds 19 amino acids, cysteine through phenylalanine. Only CDR3 DNA remains: 57 bases, in frame from the first base. V loses 3 bases at its end and J loses 0 bases; junction bases beyond the gene matches: 14. CDR1 is given as SGHRS and CDR2 as YFSETQ, both from the germline V gene. TCRbeta CDR3 regions were amplified from genomic DNA using the immunoSEQ Assay, a bias-controlled multiplex PCR. The paper's data handling went like this. The number of nucleated cells in each sample was estimated from the amplification of reference gene primers within the assay. To quantify the absolute abundance of each unique TCRbeta CDR3 rearrangement, sequence reads were collapsed and filtered. For each sample, productive Simpson clonality was calculated by taking the square root of Simpson's diversity index across productive rearrangements. The table was pulled from immuneACCESS by TCRdb, which kept in-frame rearrangements only. Such tables lose some clones; where checked, under half of the loss comes from unresolved V genes, and the rest has no known cause. V and J calls and clone size come straight from that table; D and trimming were deduced from the DNA. Recorded for this sample are about 57,000 clones; roughly 90% of them occurred a single time. In total, the top ten clones hold 20% to 25% of the sample.

The sequence links TRBV5-1 to TRBJ1-1; 10 bases in between match TRBD1. Sequences were obtained from peripheral blood. The clonotype was recovered from a woman aged 80 or over with COVID-19, enrolled during active disease. The CDR3 in this case is CASSSRAPGQGSLNTEAFF. In nucleotide form, the sequence is TGCGCCAGCAGCTCAAGGGCACCGGGACAGGGGAGTTTGAACACTGAAGCTTTCTTT.